These 20 T cell receptor beta chains were sequenced from one sample in a study of blood T cell repertoires in COVID-19. Sequenced by immunoSEQ multiplex PCR; TCRdb stores in-frame clones only, minus some. The table lists about 300,000 clones, about 84% of them singletons. The sequencing input was peripheral blood. The receptors stem from a woman between 45 and 65 years old with acute or convalescent COVID-19.

The chain joins TRBV30 to TRBJ1-2; D unclear. The CDR3 contains 12 residues. Looked up from germline, CDR1 is GTSNPN and CDR2 is SVGIG (reference sequence). The germline V and J ends were trimmed by 1 base and 2 bases, with 5 bases remaining between them. DNA for the CDR3: TGTGCCTGGAGTGCGGGGAACTATGGCTACACCTTC. Protein product: CAWSAGNYGYTF.

The V gene is TRBV27, the J gene TRBJ2-1, with 13 positions matching TRBD2. The CDR3 runs 17 residues. V was clipped by 5 bases and J by 4 bases; unmatched bases: 8. The germline V gene has CDR1 MNHEY and CDR2 SMNVEV (reference sequence). In nucleotides, the CDR3 is TGTGCCAGCAGTGACCCTCGACTAGCGGGAGGATACAATGAGCAGTTCTTC. It encodes CASSDPRLAGGYNEQFF.

This sequence joins TRBV11-3 and TRBJ2-2; 9 bases match TRBD1. After removal of 6 bases from V and 6 bases from J, the junction contained 2 bases not matched to a gene. The CDR3 has 13 residues. Per germline, CDR1 SGHNT and CDR2 YENEEA. The CDR3 region has the DNA TGTGCCAGCAGTCGACAGGGGGCCGGGGAGCTGTTTTTT. This encodes CASSRQGAGELFF.

The rearrangement joins TRBV19 to TRBJ2-7; a possible D gene is TRBD1 (6 bases). Germline-derived CDR1 and CDR2 are LNHDA and SQIVND (reference sequence). CDR3 length equals 13 residues. V was pared by 9 bases and J by 2 bases, with 14 bases between. This CDR3 is CASEDSETYEQYF. Here the CDR3 DNA reads TGTGCCAGCGAGGACAGTGAAACCTACGAGCAGTACTTC.

The chain carries TRBV10-3 and TRBJ1-1, with TRBD1 matching 8 bases. With 2 bases clipped from V and 11 bases from J, the junction kept 13 bases outside the gene matches. The CDR3 loop spans 15 amino acids. Germline values: CDR1 ENHRY, CDR2 SYGVKD. This chain's CDR3 is CAISEVQGASPGAFF. CDR3 DNA: TGTGCCATCAGTGAGGTTCAGGGGGCGTCCCCTGGGGCTTTCTTT.

V gene TRBV5-1 combines with J gene TRBJ2-2; the D gene is possibly TRBD1 (6 bases). Trimming shortened V by 4 bases and J by 1 base, and 8 bases separated the two germline ends. Germline values: CDR1 SGHRS, CDR2 YFSETQ. There are 14 residues in the CDR3. CDR3 sequence: CASSETGNTGELFF. The CDR3 DNA reads as TGCGCCAGCAGCGAGACAGGGAACACCGGGGAGCTGTTTTTT.

V gene TRBV23-1 combines with J gene TRBJ2-1; D call uncertain. Being an ORF, TRBV23-1 has a function that is uncertain. Trimming removed 9 bases at V and 2 bases at J, with 14 bases between. The CDR3 loop spans 14 amino acids. The CDR3 coding sequence is TGCGCCAGACCCCGGGTTTTCACCTACAATGAGCAGTTCTTC. It translates to CARPRVFTYNEQFF.

This clone has just a few counts. The chain uses TRBV6-6 and TRBJ1-2; D is unclear. CDR1 and CDR2 from the germline V gene are MNHNY and SVGAGI (reference sequence). The CDR3 loop spans 11 amino acids. The V and J ends lost 2 bases and 8 bases respectively, with 6 bases between them. In DNA, the CDR3 is TGTGCCAGCAGTTACAGGGAGGGCTACACCTTC. This sequence encodes CASSYREGYTF.

V is TRBV6-6 and J is TRBJ2-1, with D perhaps TRBD1 (6 bases). Trimming took off 6 bases at V and 0 bases at J, with 12 bases between the two ends. This CDR3 contains 15 residues. CDR1 is MNHNY, CDR2 SVGAGI, per germline (reference sequence). In DNA, the CDR3 is TGTGCCAGCAGGATACAGGGTTTCTCCTACAATGAGCAGTTCTTC. Protein product: CASRIQGFSYNEQFF.

The chain recombines TRBV19 with TRBJ1-2; a possible D gene is TRBD1 (6 bases). V lost 3 bases to trimming and J lost 0 bases, with 8 bases between them. CDR1 is LNHDA and CDR2 is SQIVND in the germline V gene (reference sequence). This CDR3 has 14 amino acids. The DNA for the CDR3 is TGTGCCAGTAGTATGACAGGAGCTAACTATGGCTACACCTTC. Its protein is CASSMTGANYGYTF. The full variable domain, completed using reference TRBV19 and TRBJ1-2, is DGGITQSPKYLFRKEGQNVTLSCEQNLNHDAMYWYRQDPGQGLRLIYYSQIVNDFQKGDIAEGYSVSREKKESFPLTVTSAQKNPTAFYLCASSMTGANYGYTFGSGTRLTVV.

The chain couples TRBV9 to TRBJ1-3; possibly TRBD1 for D (6 bases). The V gene lost 0 bases and the J gene lost 0 bases, with 7 bases spanning the gap. The CDR3 spans 15 residues. The V gene's germline CDR1 is SGDLS and CDR2 YYNGEE. The CDR3 DNA reads as TGTGCCAGCAGCGTAGTAGGGGGCTCTGGAAACACCATATATTTT. Protein sequence: CASSVVGGSGNTIYF.

CDR3 loop: CASSLIRGSGTEAFF. CDR3 bases: TGTGCCAGCAGCTTGATAAGGGGGTCGGGCACTGAAGCTTTCTTT. The chain uses TRBV11-1 and TRBJ1-1; tentatively, D is TRBD1 (6 bases). With 3 bases removed from V and 4 bases from J, the gap between germline ends came to 15 bases. This CDR3 region has 15 residues. Germline CDR1 SGHAT, CDR2 FQDESV (reference sequence). The complete variable domain, with remaining parts taken from reference TRBV11-1 and TRBJ1-1, reads EAEVAQSPRYKITEKSQAVAFWCDPISGHATLYWYRQILGQGPELLVQFQDESVVDDSQLPKDRFSAERLKGVDSTLKIQPAELGDSAMYLCASSLIRGSGTEAFFGQGTRLTVV.

The chain couples TRBV6-1 to TRBJ2-3; 8 positions match TRBD2. CDR3 length: 16 residues. The germline V gene encodes CDR1 MNHNS and CDR2 SASEGT. The V segment lost 4 bases and the J segment 0 bases; nucleotides outside the gene matches: 6. CDR3 sequence: CASSAPPSGSTDTQYF. As DNA, the CDR3 is TGTGCCAGCAGTGCCCCGCCTAGCGGGAGCACAGATACGCAGTATTTT.

The V and J genes are TRBV28 and TRBJ1-2; perhaps TRBD1 as D (6 bases). Deletions cut 2 bases from V and 4 bases from J, with 8 bases between. The CDR3 contains 13 residues. Germline V lookup: CDR1 MDHEN, CDR2 SYDVKM. The CDR3 DNA reads TGTGCCAGCAGTTTAGGGACATTCTATGGCTACACCTTC. It specifies CASSLGTFYGYTF.

This chain links TRBV7-9 with TRBJ2-1; D not resolved. Deletions cut 1 base from V and 7 bases from J, with 14 bases between. Germline V lookup: CDR1 SEHNR, CDR2 FQNEAQ (reference sequence). The CDR3 is 15 amino acids. The CDR3 bases are TGTGCCAGCAGCTTAGTTCTTCCAGGTGGGAATGAGCAGTTCTTC. Encoded protein: CASSLVLPGGNEQFF.

The chain couples TRBV5-7 to TRBJ2-3, with 10 bases matching TRBD2. TRBV5-7 is an ORF; its function is uncertain. Trimming at V came to 0 bases and at J to 4 bases, leaving 11 bases not matched to a gene. The length of the CDR3 is 18 residues. In nucleotides, the CDR3 is TGTGCCAGCAGCTTGGGAATCGCTAGCGGGAGTGAGCCAGATACGCAGTATTTT. It translates to CASSLGIASGSEPDTQYF.

V usage is TRBV6-5 and J usage is TRBJ2-7; 8 nucleotides match TRBD2. V shed 5 bases and J 6 bases; nucleotides not matched to a gene: 6. Germline CDR1 and CDR2: MNHEY and SVGAGI. CDR3 length: 13 amino acids. CDR3 DNA: TGTGCCAGCAGTACGGGGGGGAGTGGCGAGCAGTACTTC. Encoded protein: CASSTGGSGEQYF.

This chain uses TRBV27 with TRBJ1-1; D is uncertain. Germline values: CDR1 MNHEY, CDR2 SMNVEV (reference sequence). The CDR3 loop spans 13 amino acids. Trimming shortened V by 6 bases and J by 5 bases, and 13 bases separated the two germline ends. CDR3 in amino acids: CASSQVGGTEAFF. The CDR3, as DNA: TGTGCCAGCAGCCAGGTTGGAGGTACTGAAGCTTTCTTT.

The V and J genes are TRBV18 and TRBJ1-2; D is uncertain. The germline CDR1 and CDR2 sequences are KGHSH and LQKENI. CDR3 length: 14 residues. Trimming left V 2 bases short and J 0 bases short, with 7 bases between. The CDR3 protein is CASSPNSPNYGYTF. CDR3 nucleotide sequence: TGTGCCAGCTCACCAAACAGTCCTAACTATGGCTACACCTTC.

The CDR3 reads CASSLEGTSGYNEQFF. For the CDR3, the DNA is TGTGCCAGCAGCTTAGAAGGGACTAGCGGTTACAATGAGCAGTTCTTC. J is TRBJ2-1 and V is TRBV11-2; 11 bases line up with TRBD2. Germline-derived CDR1 and CDR2 are SGHAT and FQNNGV. V lost 0 bases and J lost 4; bases outside the gene matches: 2. CDR3 length: 16 amino acids.